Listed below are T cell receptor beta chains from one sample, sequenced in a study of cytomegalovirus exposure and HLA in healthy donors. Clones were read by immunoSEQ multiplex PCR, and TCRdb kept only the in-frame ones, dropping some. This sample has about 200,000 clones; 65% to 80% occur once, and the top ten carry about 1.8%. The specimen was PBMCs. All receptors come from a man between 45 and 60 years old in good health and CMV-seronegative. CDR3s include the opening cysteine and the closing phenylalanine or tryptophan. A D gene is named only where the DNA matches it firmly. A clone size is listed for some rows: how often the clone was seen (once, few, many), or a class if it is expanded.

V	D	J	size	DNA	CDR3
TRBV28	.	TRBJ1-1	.	TGTGCCAGCAGTCTAAATTCAGGGGCTGAAGCTTTCTTT	CASSLNSGAEAFF
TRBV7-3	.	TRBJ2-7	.	TGTGCCAGCAGCTCAACGACAGGGACTAGCTCCTACGAGCAGTACTTC	CASSSTTGTSSYEQYF
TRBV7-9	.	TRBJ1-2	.	TGTGCCAGCAGCTTAGGAGGATATGGCTACACCTTC	CASSLGGYGYTF
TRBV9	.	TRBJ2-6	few	TGTGCCAGCAGCGCTCAGGGCTCTGGGGCCAACGTCCTGACTTTC	CASSAQGSGANVLTF
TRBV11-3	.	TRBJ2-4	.	TGTGCCAGCAGCTTAGGAGGCGCCAAAAACATTCAGTACTTC	CASSLGGAKNIQYF
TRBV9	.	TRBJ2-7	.	TGTGCCAGCAGCGATACTTACTCCGAACCCTACGAGCAGTACTTC	CASSDTYSEPYEQYF
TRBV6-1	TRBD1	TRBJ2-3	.	TGTGCCAGCAGTGTTAGGTCGGGACAGGGAGGTAGGCATACGCAGTATTTT	CASSVRSGQGGRHTQYF
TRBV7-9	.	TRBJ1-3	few	TGTGCCAGCAGCCCGCCAACAGGGAGAGGAAACACCATATATTTT	CASSPPTGRGNTIYF
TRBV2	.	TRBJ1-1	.	TGTGCCAGCACCCTCGACAGGAACACTGAAGCTTTCTTT	CASTLDRNTEAFF
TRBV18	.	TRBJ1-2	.	TGTGCCAGCTCACCAACCGACACTTCTAACTATGGCTACACCTTC	CASSPTDTSNYGYTF
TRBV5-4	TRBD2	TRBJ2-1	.	TGTGCCAGCAGTCGGACTAGCGGGAGAGGGGGCAATGAGCAGTTCTTC	CASSRTSGRGGNEQFF
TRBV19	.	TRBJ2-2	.	TGTGCCAGTAAATGGGGCCCAGCAAATAGGGAGCTGTTTTTT	CASKWGPANRELFF
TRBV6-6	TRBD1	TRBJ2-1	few	TGTGCCAGCAGTACCAGATCCGGGACAGATCAAAATGAGCAGTTCTTC	CASSTRSGTDQNEQFF
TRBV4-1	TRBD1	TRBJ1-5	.	TGCGCCAGCAGTCTGACAGGGGGAAATCAGCCCCAGCATTTT	CASSLTGGNQPQHF
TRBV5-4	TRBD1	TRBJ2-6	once	TGTGCCAGCAGCTTGGAGTCAGGGGGCAGCTCTGGGGCCAACGTCCTGACTTTC	CASSLESGGSSGANVLTF
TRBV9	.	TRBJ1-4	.	TGTGCCAGCAGCGTAGAGGGGCTGAATGAAAAACTGTTTTTT	CASSVEGLNEKLFF
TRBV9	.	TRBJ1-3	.	TGTGCCAGCAGCGTAGACAACTCTGGAAACACCATATATTTT	CASSVDNSGNTIYF
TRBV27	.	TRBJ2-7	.	TGTGCCAGCAGTTTTGCGGCGGCTAAGGACTACGAGCAGTACTTC	CASSFAAAKDYEQYF
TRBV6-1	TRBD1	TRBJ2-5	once	TGTGCCAGCAGTGTAAGGGGGCTGGCCCAAGAGACCCAGTACTTC	CASSVRGLAQETQYF
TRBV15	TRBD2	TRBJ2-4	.	TGTGCCACCAGCAGCCTCCGGCGCGGGAGAACACTAGCCAAAAACATTCAGTACTTC	CATSSLRRGRTLAKNIQYF
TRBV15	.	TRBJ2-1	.	TGTGCCACCAGCAGAGACCCCGCGGTCGCGGAGCAGTTCTTC	CATSRDPAVAEQFF
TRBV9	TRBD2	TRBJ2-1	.	TGTGCCAGCAGCGTTACTAGCGGGAGGGTTTACAATGAGCAGTTCTTC	CASSVTSGRVYNEQFF
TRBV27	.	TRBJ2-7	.	TGTGCCAGCAGTCCAGGGGACGAGCAGTACTTC	CASSPGDEQYF
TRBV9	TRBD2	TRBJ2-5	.	TGTGCCAGCAGCCTCGGGTCTGCGGGAGGGTCCCAAGAGACCCAGTACTTC	CASSLGSAGGSQETQYF
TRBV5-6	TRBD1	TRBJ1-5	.	TGTGCCAGCAGCAACCGGGACAGGGGGGGACGTCAGCCCCAGCATTTT	CASSNRDRGGRQPQHF
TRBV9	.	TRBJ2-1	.	TGTGCCAGCAGCGTAGAGGTTGGAGTCTCTAGGAGCTCCTACAATGAGCAGTTCTTC	CASSVEVGVSRSSYNEQFF
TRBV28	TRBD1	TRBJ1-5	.	TGTGCCAGCAGTGGACAGGTTCCACATAGCAATCAGCCCCAGCATTTT	CASSGQVPHSNQPQHF
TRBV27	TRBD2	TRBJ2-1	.	TGTGCCAGCAGTTTGGGTACCGGGAGGGCCACCAATGAGCAGTTCTTC	CASSLGTGRATNEQFF
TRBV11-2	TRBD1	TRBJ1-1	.	TGTGCCAGCAGCTCCGACAGGGTAATAGGCACTGAAGCTTTCTTT	CASSSDRVIGTEAFF
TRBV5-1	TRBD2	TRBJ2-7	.	TGCGCCAGCAGCTTGCGAGCGGGAGGCCCCTACGAGCAGTACTTC	CASSLRAGGPYEQYF
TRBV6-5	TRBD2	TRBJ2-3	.	TGTGCCAGCAGTTACAAAGCACAGCGGGAGGTTGATACGCAGTATTTT	CASSYKAQREVDTQYF
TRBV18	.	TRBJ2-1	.	TGTGCCAGCTCACCACCGACTGGAGTTTTCGACAATGAGCAGTTCTTC	CASSPPTGVFDNEQFF
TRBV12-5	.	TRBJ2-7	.	TGTGCTAGTGGTCCAGGGACCTACGAGCAGTACTTC	CASGPGTYEQYF
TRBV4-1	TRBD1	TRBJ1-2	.	TGCGCCAGCAGCCAAGGTGACAGGGGAGTAGAGAAGGATTATGGCTACACCTTC	CASSQGDRGVEKDYGYTF
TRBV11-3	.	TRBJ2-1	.	TGTGCCAGCAGCCCGGAAACCGGGGGCTACAATGAGCAGTTCTTC	CASSPETGGYNEQFF
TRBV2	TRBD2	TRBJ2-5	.	TGTGCCAGTAAGGAAGGGAGGGCCGGGGAGACCCAGTACTTC	CASKEGRAGETQYF
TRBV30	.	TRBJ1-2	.	TGTGCCTGGAGTGTCGGCGGCGGAGCTAACTATGGCTACACCTTC	CAWSVGGGANYGYTF
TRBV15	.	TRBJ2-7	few	TGTGCCACTTCCGATAGCGTGTCCTACGAGCAGTACTTC	CATSDSVSYEQYF
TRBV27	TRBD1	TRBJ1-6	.	TGTGCCAGCAGTCCCGGGACAGGGGTTTCACCCCTCCACTTT	CASSPGTGVSPLHF
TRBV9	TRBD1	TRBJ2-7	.	TGTGCCAGCAGCGTAGAAGGGACAGGGCCCCATGAGCAGTACTTC	CASSVEGTGPHEQYF
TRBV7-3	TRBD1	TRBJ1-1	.	TGTGCCAGCAGCCGGGACAGATACACTGAAGCTTTCTTT	CASSRDRYTEAFF
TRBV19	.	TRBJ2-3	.	TGTGCCAGTAGTTCTCAGGGGTGGGGCGCAGATACGCAGTATTTT	CASSSQGWGADTQYF
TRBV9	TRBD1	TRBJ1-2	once	TGTGCCGGCAGCGTAGATTCCAGGACAGGGGGCATTGGCTACACCTTC	CAGSVDSRTGGIGYTF
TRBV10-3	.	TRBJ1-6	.	TGTGCCATCGGGGACGCGGGGGATATTTCACCCCTCCACTTT	CAIGDAGDISPLHF
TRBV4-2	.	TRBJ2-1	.	TGTGCCAGCAGCCAAACTTACAATGAGCAGTTCTTC	CASSQTYNEQFF
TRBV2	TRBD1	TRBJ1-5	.	TGTGCCAGCAGTGAGTCAGGGGGCGGACAGCCCCAGCATTTT	CASSESGGGQPQHF
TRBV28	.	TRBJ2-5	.	TGTGCCAGCAGTTTATGGGTATTGGCCAGAGGTGGGTTACAAGAGACCCAGTACTTC	CASSLWVLARGGLQETQYF
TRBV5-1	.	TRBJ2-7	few	TGCGCCAGCAGAGGGGACTCCCCCTACGAGCAGTACTTC	CASRGDSPYEQYF
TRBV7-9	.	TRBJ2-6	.	TGTGCCAGCAGCTTTAAGGAGGTACATAGATTCTCTGGGGCCAACGTCCTGACTTTC	CASSFKEVHRFSGANVLTF
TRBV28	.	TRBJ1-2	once	TGTGCCAGCAGTTTCTACACGGGGAACTATGGCTACACCTTC	CASSFYTGNYGYTF
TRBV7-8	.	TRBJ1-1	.	TGTGCCAGCTCTCTGTCTGCTCTACTGAACACTGAAGCTTTCTTT	CASSLSALLNTEAFF
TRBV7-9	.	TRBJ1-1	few	TGTGCCAGCAGCCGGGTTCCGGGACTCGAGAACACTGAAGCTTTCTTT	CASSRVPGLENTEAFF
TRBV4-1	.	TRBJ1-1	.	TGCGCCAGCAGCCCCCTGGACAAGAACACTGAAGCTTTCTTT	CASSPLDKNTEAFF